Listed below are T cell receptor beta chains from one sample, sequenced in a study of TIL therapy for anti-PD-1-resistant metastatic lung cancer. The data were produced by immunoSEQ multiplex PCR, yet TCRdb's version contains in-frame clones alone and is incomplete. Of around 55,000 clones listed, approximately 78% are singletons. Sequencing used blood, obtained at baseline. The source is a person between 25 and 79 years old with non-small cell lung cancer. Each CDR3 is given with its conserved first and last residue. Fields, in order: D gene, J gene, clone size, V gene, CDR3 protein, CDR3 DNA. D genes are given only for firm matches. Not all rows give a size; the values are once, few, many and, for expanded clones, a class.

>-|TRBJ1-1|-|TRBV5-6
CASSLLGARTEAFF
TGTGCCAGCAGCCTTCTCGGGGCGCGCACTGAAGCTTTCTTT
>-|TRBJ1-5|-|TRBV7-2
CASSFSGQPQHF
TGTGCCAGCAGCTTCTCTGGGCAGCCCCAGCATTTT
>-|TRBJ1-2|-|TRBV27
CASSLSAMGVSYGYTF
TGTGCCAGCAGTTTATCGGCGATGGGGGTGAGCTATGGCTACACCTTC
>-|TRBJ1-1|-|TRBV19
CASSRDFASTEAFF
TGTGCCAGTAGTAGGGACTTTGCGAGCACTGAAGCTTTCTTT
>-|TRBJ2-5|-|TRBV6-5
CASSLTNTRETQYF
TGTGCCAGCAGTCTAACTAATACCCGGGAGACCCAGTACTTC
>TRBD2|TRBJ2-5|-|TRBV5-1
CASRPTLGGRAAQYF
TGCGCCAGCAGACCGACACTTGGTGGGAGGGCGGCCCAGTACTTC
>-|TRBJ2-2|-|TRBV6-2/TRBV6-3
CASSYSPQEGNTGELFF
TGTGCCAGCAGTTACTCCCCCCAGGAGGGGAACACCGGGGAGCTGTTTTTT
>TRBD1|TRBJ1-2|-|TRBV15
CATSTGGGYGYTF
TGTGCCACCAGCACAGGGGGCGGCTATGGCTACACCTTC
>-|TRBJ2-7|once|TRBV28
CASSFSYGGLSYEQYF
TGTGCCAGCAGTTTTTCTTACGGGGGGCTATCCTACGAGCAGTACTTC
>-|TRBJ2-1|-|TRBV7-3
CASSAGTSYNEQFF
TGTGCCAGCAGCGCCGGGACATCCTACAATGAGCAGTTCTTC
>-|TRBJ1-3|-|TRBV12-3/TRBV12-4
CASGPYSGNTIYF
TGTGCCAGCGGGCCGTACTCTGGAAACACCATATATTTT
>-|TRBJ1-6|-|TRBV4-3
CASSRGYSPLHF
TGCGCCAGCAGCCGCGGATACTCACCCCTCCACTTT
>-|TRBJ2-7|-|TRBV4-3
CASSQDRRSSEQYF
TGCGCCAGCAGCCAAGATCGGCGATCTTCCGAGCAGTACTTC
>-|TRBJ2-3|once|TRBV5-6
CASSSAFGTQYF
TGTGCCAGCAGCAGTGCTTTCGGTACGCAGTATTTT
>-|TRBJ1-1|-|TRBV18
CASSPSNTEAFF
TGTGCCAGCTCACCCTCGAACACTGAAGCTTTCTTT
>TRBD2|TRBJ2-5|-|TRBV5-4
CASSPYSGSLQETQYF
TGTGCCAGCAGCCCATATAGCGGGAGCTTACAAGAGACCCAGTACTTC
>-|TRBJ2-6|-|TRBV7-3
CASSLTLGGGANVLTF
TGTGCCAGCAGCTTAACGTTGGGCGGTGGGGCCAACGTCCTGACTTTC
>-|TRBJ2-7|-|TRBV2
CATGTNIYEQYF
TGTGCCACCGGGACAAACATTTACGAGCAGTACTTC
>-|TRBJ2-7|-|TRBV18
CASSPVGTNYEQYF
TGTGCCAGCTCCCCGGTAGGCACTAACTACGAGCAGTACTTC
>-|TRBJ1-5|-|TRBV12-5
CASSSDGYNQPQHF
TGTGCTAGTTCGTCAGACGGGTACAATCAGCCCCAGCATTTT
>-|TRBJ2-4|-|TRBV5-4
CASSFTSGALNIQYF
TGTGCCAGCAGCTTCACAAGCGGCGCCTTAAACATTCAGTACTTC
>-|TRBJ1-2|-|TRBV15
CATSRDSGASGYTF
TGTGCCACCAGCAGAGATAGTGGGGCGTCTGGCTACACCTTC
>TRBD2|TRBJ2-5|-|TRBV7-6
CASSLSTSGIFRYF
TGTGCCAGCAGCTTATCGACTAGCGGGATTTTCCGGTACTTC
>TRBD2|TRBJ2-1|-|TRBV28
CASSLFRRGFGSEQFF
TGTGCCAGCAGTTTATTTAGGCGGGGGTTCGGGAGTGAGCAGTTCTTC
>-|TRBJ2-7|-|TRBV6-2/TRBV6-3
CASSYGIGFRLNDEQYF
TGTGCCAGCAGTTACGGTATCGGCTTCAGGTTGAATGACGAGCAGTACTTC
>TRBD1|TRBJ2-2|medium-sized|TRBV24-1
CATSDDRDTGELFF
TGTGCCACCAGTGATGACAGGGACACCGGGGAGCTGTTTTTT
>TRBD2|TRBJ2-3|-|TRBV6-5
CASSYGAGVPDTQYF
TGTGCCAGCAGTTACGGGGCGGGGGTCCCAGATACGCAGTATTTT
>TRBD1|TRBJ1-1|-|TRBV11-2
CASSLRQGEAFF
TGTGCCAGCAGCTTGAGACAGGGTGAAGCTTTCTTT
>-|TRBJ1-5|-|TRBV19
CASRHNPRANQPQHF
TGTGCCAGTAGGCATAACCCTCGGGCAAATCAGCCCCAGCATTTT
>TRBD1|TRBJ1-4|-|TRBV5-4
CASSQGGRTNEKLFF
TGTGCCAGCAGCCAGGGGGGGCGGACTAATGAAAAACTGTTTTTT
>TRBD1|TRBJ2-2|once|TRBV18
CASSPRGQANTGELFF
TGTGCCAGCTCACCACGGGGACAGGCGAACACCGGGGAGCTGTTTTTT
>TRBD1|TRBJ2-5|once|TRBV7-8
CASNLDRGVGETQYF
TGTGCCAGCAACCTCGACAGGGGTGTCGGAGAGACCCAGTACTTC
>-|TRBJ2-7|-|TRBV5-5
CASSQNTVNYEQYF
TGTGCCAGCAGCCAGAACACAGTTAACTACGAGCAGTACTTC
>-|TRBJ1-2|-|TRBV5-4
CASSSYGANYGYTF
TGTGCCAGCAGCTCGTACGGGGCTAACTATGGCTACACCTTC